This is a list of T cell receptor beta chains from one sample in a study of Graves' ophthalmopathy and Graves' hyperthyroidism. A single record per CDR3 protein comes from TCRdb applying MiXCR to the multiplex PCR reads. Of 600,000 to 650,000 distinct CDR3 sequences in the sample, 22% were seen once. The sample consisted of peripheral blood. Receptors were obtained from a woman aged 18-29 years with stable Graves' hyperthyroidism. Some clones in this sample may be carry-over from other donors' samples. CDR3s include the opening cysteine and the closing phenylalanine or tryptophan. The D gene is left open where the match is weak. The size entry is marked missing in some rows and otherwise reads once, few, many or a size class.

d_gene,abundance,v_gene,j_gene,CDR3nt,CDR3aa
NA,NA,TRBV7-9,TRBJ1-1,TGTGCCAGCAGCTTATCGAAGCAGAAGAACACTGAAGCTTTCTTT,CASSLSKQKNTEAFF
NA,many,TRBV5-1,TRBJ1-2,TGCGCCAGCAGCCCCCGCTTGGGGCGAGGGCATGGCTACACCTTC,CASSPRLGRGHGYTF
NA,few,TRBV20-1,TRBJ2-5,TGCAGTGCTATTCCAGGGTCCCCGGAGACCCAGTACTTC,CSAIPGSPETQYF
NA,NA,TRBV3-1,TRBJ1-6,TGTGCCAGCAGCCAAGGGGGACAAGCACCCCTCCACTTT,CASSQGGQAPLHF
NA,NA,TRBV15,TRBJ2-2,TGTGCCACCTCCCTTAGCACCGGGGAGCTGTTTTTT,CATSLSTGELFF
TRBD1,NA,TRBV4-1,TRBJ2-5,TGCGCCAGCAGCCAAAACCCGGGACAGGGGAGGGAGACCCAGTACTTC,CASSQNPGQGRETQYF
NA,many,TRBV20-1,TRBJ2-7,TGCAGTGCTAGGGGATCAGCCTACGAGCAGTACTTC,CSARGSAYEQYF
NA,once,TRBV3-1,TRBJ2-3,TGTGCCAGCAGCCAGAGAGGCACTTTCACAGATACGCAGTATTTT,CASSQRGTFTDTQYF
TRBD1,many,TRBV15,TRBJ1-3,TGTGCCACCAGCAAAACAGGGGCTGGAAACACCATATATTTT,CATSKTGAGNTIYF
TRBD1,few,TRBV2,TRBJ1-2,TGTGCCAGCAGCTTTGAGCAGGGGGCGCTTGAAGGCTACACCTTC,CASSFEQGALEGYTF
TRBD2,many,TRBV6-1,TRBJ2-7,TGTGCCAGCAGGGGACTAGCGGGGGGGCGCGAGCAGTACTTC,CASRGLAGGREQYF
NA,few,TRBV15,TRBJ1-5,TGTGCCACCAGCAGAGATCAGGGATCTTCCAATCAGCCCCAGCATTTT,CATSRDQGSSNQPQHF
TRBD2,many,TRBV11-2,TRBJ2-2,TGTGCCAGCAGCTTGGGGGGGAGGGTGAACACCGGGGAGCTGTTTTTT,CASSLGGRVNTGELFF
NA,many,TRBV6-5,TRBJ2-7,TGTGCCAGCGGTCGAGGGGGCTCCTACGAGCAGTACTTC,CASGRGGSYEQYF
NA,many,TRBV12-5,TRBJ1-1,TGTGCTAGTAGGAAGGAGAACACTGAAGCTTTCTTT,CASRKENTEAFF
NA,NA,TRBV28,TRBJ1-2,TGTGCCAGCACCCTGGGGGGTCCTAACTATGGCTACACCTTC,CASTLGGPNYGYTF
TRBD1,few,TRBV6-1,TRBJ1-2,TGTGCCAGCACGAGGACAGGGTTTAGCTATGGCTACACCTTC,CASTRTGFSYGYTF
NA,NA,TRBV5-1,TRBJ1-1,TGCGCCAGCAGCTTGGAGGTTGTCACTGAAGCTTTCTTT,CASSLEVVTEAFF
TRBD2,many,TRBV20-1,TRBJ2-7,TGCAGTGCTCTCCGATGGGGGCTAGCGGGTCTCACCTACGAGCAGTACTTC,CSALRWGLAGLTYEQYF
NA,few,TRBV3-1,TRBJ2-5,TGTGCCAGCAGCCAAGTTTCCGGAGTCCAAGAGACCCAGTACTTC,CASSQVSGVQETQYF
NA,NA,TRBV19,TRBJ2-5,TGTGCCAGTAGTATGGGTCCGGAGACCCAGTACTTC,CASSMGPETQYF
TRBD1,NA,TRBV20-1,TRBJ1-6,TGCAGTGTCGGACAGGGAAGCTCACCCCTCCACTTT,CSVGQGSSPLHF
TRBD1,many,TRBV6-1,TRBJ1-3,TGTGCCAGCAGGGGGACAGCTAAAAGGGACACCATATATTTT,CASRGTAKRDTIYF
TRBD1,many,TRBV4-2,TRBJ2-7,TGTGCCAGCAGCCAAGGCCGGGACAGGGTGTACGAGCAGTACTTC,CASSQGRDRVYEQYF
NA,NA,TRBV20-1,TRBJ1-5,TGCAGCGCCACCCATGGTTTAAGGGGGGGAGACAATCAGCCCCAGCATTTT,CSATHGLRGGDNQPQHF
NA,NA,TRBV6-1,TRBJ2-2,TGTGCCAGCAGCAAACGACAGTCGATGAACACCGGGGAGCTGTTTTTT,CASSKRQSMNTGELFF
TRBD1,NA,TRBV18,TRBJ1-2,TGTGCCAGCTCACCTGGACAGGGTGAAACCTATGGCTACACCTTC,CASSPGQGETYGYTF
NA,NA,TRBV6-2/TRBV6-3,TRBJ2-1,TGTGCCAGCAGTTACTCTCTATACAATGAGCAGTTCTTC,CASSYSLYNEQFF
TRBD1,many,TRBV20-1,TRBJ2-7,TGCAGTGCTAGCCGCCTAGGACAGGGCTACGAGCAGTACTTC,CSASRLGQGYEQYF
TRBD1,many,TRBV7-9,TRBJ1-6,TGTGCCAGCAGCTTGGGACAGACACCCCTCCACTTT,CASSLGQTPLHF
NA,NA,TRBV12-3/TRBV12-4,TRBJ2-7,TGTGCCAGCAGTTTAAGGGGGGCGGTTACCTACGAGCAGTACTTC,CASSLRGAVTYEQYF
NA,many,TRBV10-2,TRBJ2-2,TGCGCCAGCAGCAGGGACATAAGGAACACCGGGGAGCTGTTTTTT,CASSRDIRNTGELFF
NA,NA,TRBV25-1,TRBJ1-1,TGTGCCAGCAGCTATGGGATAGGGGACACTGAAGCTTTCTTT,CASSYGIGDTEAFF
NA,many,TRBV15,TRBJ1-6,TGTGCCACCAGCAGAGATAGGCTCAGCTCCTATAATTCACCCCTCCACTTT,CATSRDRLSSYNSPLHF
TRBD1,NA,TRBV12-3/TRBV12-4,TRBJ2-5,TGTGCCAGCAGCCCTCTGTCGGCAGGGGGCAAGACCCAGTACTTC,CASSPLSAGGKTQYF
TRBD1,many,TRBV7-7,TRBJ2-7,TGTGCTAGCAGCTTAGGGGATACAGGGGGCTACGAGCAGTACTTC,CASSLGDTGGYEQYF
NA,many,TRBV3-1,TRBJ1-1,TGTGCCAGCAGCCAAGGTATGGGAGGCACTGAAGCTTTCTTT,CASSQGMGGTEAFF
NA,many,TRBV29-1,TRBJ2-5,TGCAGCTCCCGGGTGGGTGGGATGGTAGAGACCCGGTACTTC,CSSRVGGMVETRYF
TRBD2,NA,TRBV11-2,TRBJ2-7,TGTGCCAGCAGCCCAATAAGCGGGAGACGACGGGAGCAGTACTTC,CASSPISGRRREQYF